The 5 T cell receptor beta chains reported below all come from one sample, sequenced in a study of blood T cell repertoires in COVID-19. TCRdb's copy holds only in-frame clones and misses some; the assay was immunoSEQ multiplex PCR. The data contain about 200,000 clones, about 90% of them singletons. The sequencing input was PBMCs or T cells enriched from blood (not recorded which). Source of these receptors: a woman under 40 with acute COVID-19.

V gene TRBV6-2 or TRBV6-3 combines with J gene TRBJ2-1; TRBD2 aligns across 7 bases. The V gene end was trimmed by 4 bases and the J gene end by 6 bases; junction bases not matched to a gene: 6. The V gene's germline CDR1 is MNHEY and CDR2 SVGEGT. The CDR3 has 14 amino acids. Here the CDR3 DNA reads TGTGCCAGCAGTTCGACTAGCAAGCGCAATGAGCAGTTCTTC. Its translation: CASSSTSKRNEQFF.

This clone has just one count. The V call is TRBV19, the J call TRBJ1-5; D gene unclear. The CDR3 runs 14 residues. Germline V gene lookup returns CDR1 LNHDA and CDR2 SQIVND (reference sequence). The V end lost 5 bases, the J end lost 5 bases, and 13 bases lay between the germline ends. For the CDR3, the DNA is TGTGCCAGTAGTTCCCGGGGTTCTTATCAGCCCCAGCATTTT. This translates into CASSSRGSYQPQHF.

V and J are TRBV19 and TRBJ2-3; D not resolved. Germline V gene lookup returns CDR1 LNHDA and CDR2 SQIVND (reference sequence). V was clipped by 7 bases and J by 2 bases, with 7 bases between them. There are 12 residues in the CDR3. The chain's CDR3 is CASIGFTDTQYF. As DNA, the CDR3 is TGTGCCAGTATTGGCTTCACAGATACGCAGTATTTT.

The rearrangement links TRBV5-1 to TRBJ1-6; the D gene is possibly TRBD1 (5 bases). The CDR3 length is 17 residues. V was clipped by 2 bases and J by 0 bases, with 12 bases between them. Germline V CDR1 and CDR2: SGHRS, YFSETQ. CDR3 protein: CASSFGQGSSYNSPLHF. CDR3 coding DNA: TGCGCCAGCAGCTTCGGTCAGGGCAGCTCCTATAATTCACCCCTCCACTTT.

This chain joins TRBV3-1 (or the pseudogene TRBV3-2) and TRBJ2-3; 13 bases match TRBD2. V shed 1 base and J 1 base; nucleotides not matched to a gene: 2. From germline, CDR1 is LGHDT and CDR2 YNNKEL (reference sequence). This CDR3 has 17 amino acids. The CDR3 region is CASSQATSGGGTDTQYF. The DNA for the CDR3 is TGTGCCAGCAGCCAAGCCACTAGCGGGGGGGGCACAGATACGCAGTATTTT.